Listed below are T cell receptor beta chains from one sample, sequenced in a study of blood T cell repertoires in COVID-19. TCRdb's table, derived via immunoSEQ multiplex PCR, lists solely in-frame clones and lacks some. Among about 99,000 clones listed, more than 75% were seen once. The sample comprised peripheral blood. Receptors were obtained from a human donor in a cohort sampled during active COVID-19. Each CDR3 is given with its conserved first and last residue. The D gene is left open where the match is weak. The size entry is marked missing in some rows and otherwise reads once, few, many or a size class.

clone_size,d_call,v_call,cdr3_length,j_call,cdr3_nt,cdr3_aa
.,.,TRBV7-3,14,TRBJ2-7,TGTGCCAGCAGCCCCCGTGGGGGGTCCTACGAGCAGTACTTC,CASSPRGGSYEQYF
.,TRBD1,TRBV27,15,TRBJ2-4,TGTGCCAGCAGTTTGGACAGGGGGGCCAAAAACATTCAGTACTTC,CASSLDRGAKNIQYF
.,.,TRBV15,15,TRBJ1-3,TGTGCCACCAGCAGAGATCTGGCCTCTGGAAACACCATATATTTT,CATSRDLASGNTIYF
few,.,TRBV6-6,15,TRBJ1-5,TGTGCCAGCAGTTACTCGAGGGAAGAGGGTCAGCCCCAGCATTTT,CASSYSREEGQPQHF
.,.,TRBV11-2,14,TRBJ2-7,TGTGCCAGCAGCGCGGGACCCAAATTCTACGAGCAGTACTTC,CASSAGPKFYEQYF
.,TRBD2,TRBV29-1,19,TRBJ2-3,TGCAGCGTTGAAGGGGGGACTAGCGCGACCCTTAAAATCACAGATACGCAGTATTTT,CSVEGGTSATLKITDTQYF
once,TRBD2,TRBV20-1,14,TRBJ2-1,TGCAGTGCTAGTCGTCAGCGGGGGGGGGATGAGCAGTTCTTC,CSASRQRGGDEQFF
once,TRBD2,TRBV5-1,15,TRBJ2-5,TGCGCCAGCAGCTTAGCCGGGACTAGCGGAGAGACCCAGTACTTC,CASSLAGTSGETQYF
.,TRBD1,TRBV7-3,14,TRBJ2-2,TGTGCCAGCAGCCGGGGACAGCACACCGGGGAGCTGTTTTTT,CASSRGQHTGELFF
.,TRBD1,TRBV3-1/TRBV3-2,17,TRBJ1-6,TGTGCCAGCAGCCAAGATTGGGTGGACAGGGGGGATTCACCCCTCCACTTT,CASSQDWVDRGDSPLHF
.,.,TRBV5-6,16,TRBJ1-6,TGTGCCAGCAGCACTTTTTCCGGGACTTATAATTCACCCCTCCACTTT,CASSTFSGTYNSPLHF
.,.,TRBV6-5,15,TRBJ2-7,TGTGCCAGCAGGGGGGGGGCGGCAGGGGAATACGAGCAGTACTTC,CASRGGAAGEYEQYF
.,.,TRBV7-9,15,TRBJ1-3,TGTGCCAGCAGCTTAGCGAACAGGGCTGGAAACACCATATATTTT,CASSLANRAGNTIYF
.,.,TRBV10-3,14,TRBJ1-3,TGTGCCATCAGTGACGAGACAGCTGGAAACACCATATATTTT,CAISDETAGNTIYF
.,.,TRBV3-1/TRBV3-2,13,TRBJ1-1,TGTGCCAGCAGCCGGCAGGGTGGAACTGAAGCTTTCTTT,CASSRQGGTEAFF
once,TRBD2,TRBV28,16,TRBJ2-3,TGTGCCAGCAGTGGGGACTACCAAGGACACACAGATACGCAGTATTTT,CASSGDYQGHTDTQYF
.,.,TRBV6-1,14,TRBJ2-5,TGTGCCAGCAGTGAAGGTGCCAGCCAAGAGACCCAGTACTTC,CASSEGASQETQYF
.,.,TRBV18,12,TRBJ1-1,TGTGCCAGCTCACTTACACAACCTGAAGCTTTCTTT,CASSLTQPEAFF
.,TRBD2,TRBV6-1,16,TRBJ2-3,TGTGCCAGCAGTGCCGGACTAGCGGGTGGCACAGATACGCAGTATTTT,CASSAGLAGGTDTQYF
.,TRBD2,TRBV5-1,15,TRBJ2-7,TGCGCCAGCAGCGCAGGGACTAGCGGGACATACGAGCAGTACTTC,CASSAGTSGTYEQYF
.,TRBD2,TRBV5-1,16,TRBJ2-1,TGCGCCAGCAGCTTGCAGGGACTATCCCTCCAGAATGAGCAGTTCTTC,CASSLQGLSLQNEQFF
.,.,TRBV29-1,13,TRBJ2-5,TGCAGCGTTGATAAGGGGTTCCAAGAGACCCAGTACTTC,CSVDKGFQETQYF
.,TRBD1,TRBV5-1,14,TRBJ2-7,TGCGCCAGCAGCTATGGACAGGGATTGAGGGAGCAGTACTTC,CASSYGQGLREQYF
.,TRBD1,TRBV9,13,TRBJ1-1,TGTGCCAGCAGCGGACAGGGGAACACTGAAGCTTTCTTT,CASSGQGNTEAFF
few,TRBD1,TRBV9,13,TRBJ2-2,TGTGCCAGCAGCGGACAGGGATCCGGGGAGCTGTTTTTT,CASSGQGSGELFF
.,.,TRBV7-6,17,TRBJ2-7,TGTGCCAGCAGCCTTAACGCCCGGACAGGGACTAACTACGAGCAGTACTTC,CASSLNARTGTNYEQYF
.,.,TRBV18,13,TRBJ1-1,TGTGCCAGCTCCCTTCGACAGAACACTGAAGCTTTCTTT,CASSLRQNTEAFF
many,TRBD1,TRBV5-4,15,TRBJ2-7,TGTGCCAGCAGCTTGTTCGGACAGGCCTCCTACGAGCAGTACTTC,CASSLFGQASYEQYF
.,.,TRBV7-9,12,TRBJ2-3,TGTGCCAGCAGCCCCCCTACAGATACGCAGTATTTT,CASSPPTDTQYF
.,.,TRBV9,16,TRBJ1-3,TGTGCCAGCAGCGTAGACGGCGGAAACTCTGGAAACACCATATATTTT,CASSVDGGNSGNTIYF
once,TRBD1,TRBV6-5,14,TRBJ1-4,TGTGCCAGCAGTCGTCGGGACAGTTCGGAAAAACTGTTTTTT,CASSRRDSSEKLFF
once,TRBD1,TRBV6-5,14,TRBJ1-4,TGTGCCAGCAGTCCGGGACAGGAAGATGAAAAACTGTTTTTT,CASSPGQEDEKLFF
.,.,TRBV6-2/TRBV6-3,15,TRBJ2-2,TGTGCCAGCAGTTACCCTACCCGGAACACCGGGGAGCTGTTTTTT,CASSYPTRNTGELFF
.,.,TRBV4-1,17,TRBJ1-6,TGCGCCAGCAGCCAAGATTCTTCCGGCGGGGGGAATTCACCCCTCCACTTT,CASSQDSSGGGNSPLHF
.,.,TRBV28,14,TRBJ2-2,TGTGCCAGCATAGGGACTCAGAACACCGGGGAGCTGTTTTTT,CASIGTQNTGELFF